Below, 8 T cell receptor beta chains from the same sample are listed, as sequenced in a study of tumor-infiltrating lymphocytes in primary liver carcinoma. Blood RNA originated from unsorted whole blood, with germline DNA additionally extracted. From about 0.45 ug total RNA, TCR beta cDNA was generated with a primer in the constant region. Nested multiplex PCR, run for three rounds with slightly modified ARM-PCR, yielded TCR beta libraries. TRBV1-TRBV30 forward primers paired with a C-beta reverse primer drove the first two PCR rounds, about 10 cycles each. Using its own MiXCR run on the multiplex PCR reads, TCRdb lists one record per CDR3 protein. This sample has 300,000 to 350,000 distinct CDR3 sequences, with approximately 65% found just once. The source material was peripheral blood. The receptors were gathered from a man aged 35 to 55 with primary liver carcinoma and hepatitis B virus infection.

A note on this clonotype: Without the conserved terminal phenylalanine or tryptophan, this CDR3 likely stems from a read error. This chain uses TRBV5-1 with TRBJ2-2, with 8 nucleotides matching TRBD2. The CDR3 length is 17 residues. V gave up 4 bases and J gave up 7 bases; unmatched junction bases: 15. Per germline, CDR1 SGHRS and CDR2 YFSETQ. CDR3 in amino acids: CASSRGFREGQDGELFL. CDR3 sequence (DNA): TGCGCCAGCAGCCGGGGATTTCGGGAGGGCCAGGACGGGGAGCTGTTTTTA.

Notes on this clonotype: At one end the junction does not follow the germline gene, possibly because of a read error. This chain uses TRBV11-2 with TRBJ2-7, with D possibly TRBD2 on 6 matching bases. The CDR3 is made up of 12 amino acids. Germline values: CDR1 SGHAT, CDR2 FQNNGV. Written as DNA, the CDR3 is TGTGCCAGCATCTTAGGAGGGTACGTGTACTACTTC. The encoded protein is CASILGGYVYYF.

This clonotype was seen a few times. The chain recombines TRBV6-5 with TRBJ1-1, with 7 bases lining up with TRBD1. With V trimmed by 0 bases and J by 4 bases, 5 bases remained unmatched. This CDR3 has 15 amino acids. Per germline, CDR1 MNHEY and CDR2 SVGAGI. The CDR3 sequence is CASSYSRGLGTEAFF. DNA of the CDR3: TGTGCCAGCAGTTACTCGAGGGGGCTTGGCACTGAAGCTTTCTTT.

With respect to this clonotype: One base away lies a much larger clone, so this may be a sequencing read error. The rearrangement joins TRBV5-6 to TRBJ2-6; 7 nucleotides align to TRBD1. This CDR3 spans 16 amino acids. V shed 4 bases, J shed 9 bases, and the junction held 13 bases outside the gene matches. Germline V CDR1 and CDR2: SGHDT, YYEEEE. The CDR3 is CASSLMTGTLFNVLTF. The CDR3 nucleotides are TGTGCCAGCAGCCTGATGACAGGGACACTGTTCAACGTCCTGACTTTC.

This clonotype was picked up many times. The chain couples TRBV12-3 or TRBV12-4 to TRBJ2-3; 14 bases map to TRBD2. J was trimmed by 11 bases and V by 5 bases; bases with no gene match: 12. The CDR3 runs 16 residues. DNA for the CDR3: TGTGCCAGCAGTCTACAAGGGACTAGCGGGAGCGTCGGGCAGTATTTT. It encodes CASSLQGTSGSVGQYF.

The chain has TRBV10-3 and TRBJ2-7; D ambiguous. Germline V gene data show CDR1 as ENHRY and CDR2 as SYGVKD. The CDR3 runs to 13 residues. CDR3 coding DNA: TGTGTCACCTACGAAGAGGAAGGCTACGAGCAGTACTTC. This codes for CVTYEEEGYEQYF.

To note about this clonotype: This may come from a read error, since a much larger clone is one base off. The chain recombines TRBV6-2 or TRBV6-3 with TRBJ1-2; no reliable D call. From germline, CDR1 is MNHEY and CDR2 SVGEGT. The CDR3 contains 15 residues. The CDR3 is CDSSRGLTADYGYTF. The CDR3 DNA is TGTGACAGCAGTCGCGGCCTCACGGCAGACTATGGCTACACCTTC.

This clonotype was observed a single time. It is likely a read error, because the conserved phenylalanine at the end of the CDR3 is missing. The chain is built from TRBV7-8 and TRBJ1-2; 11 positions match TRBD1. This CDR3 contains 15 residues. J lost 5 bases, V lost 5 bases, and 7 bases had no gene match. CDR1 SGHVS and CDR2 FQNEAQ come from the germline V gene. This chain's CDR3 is CASSPRTGGVYGYTS. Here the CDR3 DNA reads TGTGCCAGCAGCCCAAGGACAGGGGGCGTTTATGGCTACACCTCC.